Below are 7 T cell receptor beta chains sequenced from a single sample in a study of beta chain features in type 1 diabetes. These TCRs' antigens remain unknown. Sequencing targeted expressed TCRB transcripts, as all isolated RNA had been reverse transcribed. Profiling relied on immunoSEQ multiplex PCR, and the TCRdb table lists in-frame clones only, not all of them. The sample lists about 650,000 clones, roughly 12% occurring once. Study findings and constraints: Shortening that was moderate but significant affected the TCRB CDR3s of Type 1 diabetes patients in all four CD4+ subsets.

Sequenced material: naive CD4+ T cells from blood. The receptor source for this set is a man aged 25-40 years with type 1 diabetes.

In this sample, this clone turned up a few times. The chain carries TRBV9 and TRBJ2-6; D unclear. Looked up from germline, CDR1 is SGDLS and CDR2 is YYNGEE. Deletions cut 4 bases from V and 2 bases from J, with 13 bases between. This CDR3 has 16 residues. The CDR3 nucleotides read TGTGCCAGCAGCCCTGCTACGGGCGCTGGGGCCAACGTCCTGACTTTC. It specifies CASSPATGAGANVLTF.

This clone was detected a few times. This sequence joins TRBV30 and TRBJ2-5; D unclear. Germline V gene data show CDR1 as GTSNPN and CDR2 as SVGIG (reference sequence). V was shortened by 3 bases and J by 5 bases, with 10 bases between the two germline ends. This CDR3 contains 12 residues. CDR3 nucleotide sequence: TGTGCCTGGAGGGGAAGTTCGGAGACCCAGTACTTC. This translates into CAWRGSSETQYF.

This clone was observed a handful of times. This sequence joins TRBV7-3 and TRBJ1-3; the match to TRBD1 covers 7 bases. With V trimmed by 4 bases and J by 0 bases, 6 bases remained unmatched. The CDR3 runs to 16 residues. From germline, CDR1 is SGHTA and CDR2 FQGTGA. CDR3 DNA sequence: TGTGCCAGCAGCTCGGGACAGCTCCACTCTGGAAACACCATATATTTT. Residues: CASSSGQLHSGNTIYF.

With regard to this clone: Other DNA variants within this sample encode the same CDR3. The V gene is TRBV7-2, the J gene TRBJ2-3; no firm D call. Germline loops: CDR1 SGHTA, CDR2 FQGNSA. The length of the CDR3 is 15 residues. V lost 1 base and J lost 0, with 8 bases in between. This chain's CDR3 is CASSLVAASTDTQYF. The DNA of the CDR3 is TGTGCCAGCAGCTTAGTGGCGGCAAGCACAGATACGCAGTATTTT.

The rearrangement uses TRBV9 and TRBJ1-2, with TRBD1 identical over 8 bases. V lost 3 bases, J lost 9 bases, and 13 bases stayed unmatched. The CDR3 loop spans 15 amino acids. Germline values: CDR1 SGDLS, CDR2 YYNGEE. The CDR3: CASSGPGTGLIRYTF. In nucleotides, the CDR3 is TGTGCCAGCAGCGGGCCCGGGACAGGACTAATTCGCTACACCTTC.

This clone was detected only a few times. Other DNA variants within this sample encode the same CDR3. V usage is TRBV9 and J usage is TRBJ1-5; D ambiguous. The V and J ends lost 0 bases and 0 bases respectively, with 7 bases between them. The CDR3 totals 15 residues. In germline, CDR1 is SGDLS, CDR2 YYNGEE. For the CDR3, the DNA is TGTGCCAGCAGCGTAGGTGGGGATAGCAATCAGCCCCAGCATTTT. As protein: CASSVGGDSNQPQHF.

This clone was observed a handful of times. The V call is TRBV7-2, the J call TRBJ2-7, with 7 bases matching TRBD2. CDR3 length equals 16 residues. Germline loops: CDR1 SGHTA, CDR2 FQGNSA. Trimming took 2 bases from V and 4 from J; bases not matched to a gene: 11. The CDR3 here is CASSLYSSGGDYEQYF. For the CDR3, the DNA is TGTGCCAGCAGCTTATACTCTAGCGGCGGAGATTACGAGCAGTACTTC.